The 18 T cell receptor beta chains in this list originate from one sample, sequenced in a study of blood T cell repertoires in COVID-19. Assay used: immunoSEQ multiplex PCR; TCRdb lists only in-frame clones, some missing. Of some 370,000 clones listed, around 89% were seen once; the top ten hold roughly 1.2%. Sequences were obtained from peripheral blood. Receptors originate from a man between 35 and 55 years old with acute or convalescent COVID-19.

This rearrangement joins TRBV5-1 to TRBJ1-2; D perhaps matches TRBD1 (6 bases). CDR3 length: 14 amino acids. V lost 0 bases and J 7 bases, leaving 13 bases between the germline ends. The germline V gene encodes CDR1 SGHRS and CDR2 YFSETQ. For the CDR3, the DNA is TGCGCCAGCAGCTTGGAAGGGGGGGCGTTTGGCTACACCTTC. Its protein product is CASSLEGGAFGYTF.

In its sample, this clone was seen once. V is TRBV7-2 and J is TRBJ2-7; the match to TRBD2 covers 8 bases. V shed 5 bases, J shed 2 bases, and the junction held 8 bases outside the gene matches. CDR1 and CDR2 (germline): SGHTA, FQGNSA. The CDR3 covers 15 residues. CDR3 DNA: TGTGCCAGCAGCCGGGAAGGGACTAGAACCTACGAGCAGTACTTC. Translation gives CASSREGTRTYEQYF.

The rearrangement links TRBV29-1 to TRBJ2-7, with D possibly being TRBD2 (7 bases). Trimming removed 5 bases from V and 6 bases from J, with 17 bases in between. This CDR3 is built from 13 residues. Germline V lookup: CDR1 SQVTM, CDR2 ANQGSEA. The CDR3 nucleotides read TGCAGCGTTAATGAGGGGGGGGTCGGCGAGCAGTACTTC. It encodes CSVNEGGVGEQYF.

This chain connects TRBV19 to TRBJ1-1, with D possibly TRBD1 on 6 matching bases. This CDR3 is built from 13 residues. Trimming removed 7 bases at V and 7 bases at J, with 16 bases between. Germline CDR1 reads LNHDA; CDR2 reads SQIVND (reference sequence). For the CDR3, the DNA is TGTGCCAGTAAGGACAGCCCCGTGGGTGAAGCTTTCTTT. It encodes CASKDSPVGEAFF. The variable domain in full, with the rest retrieved from reference TRBV19 and TRBJ1-1, is DGGITQSPKYLFRKEGQNVTLSCEQNLNHDAMYWYRQDPGQGLRLIYYSQIVNDFQKGDIAEGYSVSREKKESFPLTVTSAQKNPTAFYLCASKDSPVGEAFFGQGTRLTVV.

This clone came up once. This chain links TRBV7-8 with TRBJ1-1; D possibly corresponds to TRBD1 (6 bases). The germline V gene encodes CDR1 SGHVS and CDR2 FQNEAQ. The CDR3 loop spans 16 amino acids. V was pared by 1 base and J by 0 bases, with 12 bases between. CDR3 DNA: TGTGCCAGCAGCTTAGTAACAGGGACTATGAACACTGAAGCTTTCTTT. Its translation is CASSLVTGTMNTEAFF.

This clone was found once. The chain uses TRBV7-3 and TRBJ2-2; no firm D call. Trimming took 5 bases from V and 0 from J, leaving 13 bases between them. Germline V gene lookup returns CDR1 SGHTA and CDR2 FQGTGA. The CDR3 is 16 residues long. CDR3 loop: CASSPLVRANTGELFF. CDR3 sequence (DNA): TGTGCCAGCAGCCCCCTTGTTAGAGCGAACACCGGGGAGCTGTTTTTT.

The chain recombines TRBV7-3 with TRBJ1-2; TRBD1 is a possible D gene (5 bases). Germline lookup yields CDR1 SGHTA and CDR2 FQGTGA. The CDR3 totals 16 residues. V gave up 4 bases and J gave up 7 bases, with 22 bases separating them. This chain's CDR3 is CASSSQGSSMPRGYTF. As DNA, the CDR3 is TGTGCCAGCAGCTCTCAGGGTTCCTCCATGCCCCGTGGCTACACCTTC.

The V gene is TRBV3-1 (or the pseudogene TRBV3-2), the J gene TRBJ2-3; perhaps TRBD2 as D (6 bases). The CDR3 covers 17 residues. Germline V gene lookup returns CDR1 LGHDT and CDR2 YNNKEL (reference sequence). V lost 1 base, J lost 6 bases, and 20 bases lay in between. This CDR3 is CASSQGGGSPRGDTQYF. The DNA of the CDR3 is TGTGCCAGCAGCCAAGGGGGTGGTAGCCCCCGGGGGGATACGCAGTATTTT.

The rearrangement uses TRBV5-4 and TRBJ2-2; 9 bases map to TRBD1. The CDR3 covers 16 residues. CDR1 is SGHNT and CDR2 is YYREEE in the germline V gene (reference sequence). The J segment lost 5 bases and the V segment lost 5 bases, leaving 10 bases of the junction unmatched. The CDR3 region is CASRWPGQGLTGELFF. The DNA for the CDR3 is TGTGCCAGCAGATGGCCGGGACAGGGATTGACCGGGGAGCTGTTTTTT.

The chain is built from TRBV24-1 and TRBJ2-1, with 7 bases aligning to TRBD2. With 4 bases clipped from V and 2 bases from J, the junction kept 7 bases outside the gene matches. The CDR3 runs 16 residues. Germline V gives CDR1 KGHDR, CDR2 SFDVKD. The CDR3 DNA reads as TGTGCCACCAGTGACGCAATAGCGGGTACCTACAATGAGCAGTTCTTC. This sequence encodes CATSDAIAGTYNEQFF.

V is TRBV5-6 and J is TRBJ2-3, with 15 bases aligning to TRBD2. With V trimmed by 3 bases and J by 4 bases, 6 bases remained unmatched. The CDR3 has 17 residues. Germline V lookup: CDR1 SGHDT, CDR2 YYEEEE. CDR3 in amino acids: CASSSGLAGGPADTQYF. The DNA for the CDR3 is TGTGCCAGCAGCTCCGGACTAGCGGGAGGGCCGGCAGATACGCAGTATTTT.

The chain has TRBV5-1 and TRBJ2-3, with 7 bases aligning to TRBD1. The length of the CDR3 is 16 residues. The germline V gene encodes CDR1 SGHRS and CDR2 YFSETQ. V trimming: 3 bases; J trimming: 5 bases; junction bases outside the gene matches: 12. The CDR3 DNA reads TGCGCCAGCAGCTCGGATCAAACAGGGGACGGAGATACGCAGTATTTT. Residues: CASSSDQTGDGDTQYF. The full variable domain, in which reference TRBV5-1 and TRBJ2-3 provide the parts outside the CDR3, is KAGVTQTPRYLIKTRGQQVTLSCSPISGHRSVSWYQQTPGQGLQFLFEYFSETQRNKGNFPGRFSGRQFSNSRSEMNVSTLELGDSALYLCASSSDQTGDGDTQYFGPGTRLTVL.

V and J are TRBV28 and TRBJ2-7; weak D call: TRBD1 (5 bases). CDR3 length: 13 amino acids. The germline gives CDR1 MDHEN, CDR2 SYDVKM. Trimming removed 1 base at V and 7 bases at J, with 11 bases between. CDR3 loop: CASSLLGRAEQYF. The CDR3 region has the DNA TGTGCCAGCAGTTTATTGGGCAGGGCAGAGCAGTACTTC.

The chain couples TRBV11-2 to TRBJ2-1; TRBD1 matches at 8 bases. The CDR3 contains 19 residues. V lost 4 bases and J lost 6; bases outside the gene matches: 20. Germline-derived CDR1 and CDR2 are SGHAT and FQNNGV. As DNA, the CDR3 is TGTGCCAGCAGCTCTTATCCTGCCCCATGGACAGGGACCTTCAATGAGCAGTTCTTC. Protein sequence: CASSSYPAPWTGTFNEQFF.

This clone was recorded only once. Other DNA variants within this sample encode the same CDR3. V usage is TRBV5-1 and J usage is TRBJ1-1, with 8 nucleotides matching TRBD1. The J segment lost 1 base and the V segment lost 4 bases, leaving 3 bases of the junction unmatched. This CDR3 comprises 14 residues. In germline, CDR1 is SGHRS, CDR2 YFSETQ. Written as DNA, the CDR3 is TGCGCCAGCAGCACCGGGACAGGGAACACTGAAGCTTTCTTT. It translates to CASSTGTGNTEAFF.

V usage is TRBV6-4 and J usage is TRBJ1-2; weak D call: TRBD1 (6 bases). Between the trimmed V and J ends, which lost 8 bases and 2 bases, there was a span of 9 bases. From germline, CDR1 is MRHNA and CDR2 SNTAGT. The CDR3 extends over 12 amino acids. CDR3 protein: CASRDTNYGYTF. CDR3 nucleotides: TGTGCCAGCCGGGACACCAACTATGGCTACACCTTC.

The chain combines TRBV6-2 or TRBV6-3 with TRBJ1-1; D perhaps matches TRBD1 (5 bases). Per the germline V gene, CDR1 is MNHEY and CDR2 is SVGEGT. Between the trimmed V and J ends, which lost 2 bases and 3 bases, there was a span of 19 bases. The CDR3 spans 17 residues. This CDR3 reads CASSYSRGEGSYTEAFF. CDR3 coding DNA: TGTGCCAGCAGTTACAGCCGAGGGGAGGGATCGTACACTGAAGCTTTCTTT.

The table lists this clone with a few counts. The chain is built from TRBV10-3 and TRBJ1-2, with D unclear. Trimming left V 1 base short and J 6 bases short, with 9 bases between. Germline-derived CDR1 and CDR2 are ENHRY and SYGVKD. This CDR3 spans 13 amino acids. The CDR3 here is CAISELPEDGYTF. The CDR3 DNA reads TGTGCCATCAGTGAGTTACCCGAGGATGGCTACACCTTC.